Listed here are 30 T cell receptor beta chains from one sample, sequenced in a study of T cells after posttransplantation cyclophosphamide. Clones were sequenced by immunoSEQ multiplex PCR, and TCRdb holds only the in-frame ones, with some missing. Listed here are under 50,000 clones without any singletons, the top ten holding roughly 2.4%. The sample consisted of PBMCs. These receptors were collected from a man aged 40-49 years in good health, CMV-negative, and a related stem cell transplant donor.

Ten or more counts support this clone. The chain has TRBV5-6 and TRBJ2-4, with 10 nucleotides matching TRBD1. Germline V gene data show CDR1 as SGHDT and CDR2 as YYEEEE. Trimming at V came to 4 bases and at J to 0 bases, leaving 4 bases not matched to a gene. The CDR3 length is 16 residues. The CDR3 spells CASSPDRGRAKNIQYF. In DNA, the CDR3 is TGTGCCAGCAGCCCAGACAGGGGGCGAGCCAAAAACATTCAGTACTTC.

The table lists this clone with many counts. The J gene is TRBJ1-3, the V gene TRBV6-6; 7 positions agree with TRBD1. V trimming: 4 bases; J trimming: 2 bases; junction bases outside the gene matches: 2. In germline, CDR1 is MNHNY, CDR2 SVGAGI (reference sequence). This CDR3 is built from 14 residues. The DNA for the CDR3 is TGTGCCAGCAGTTTTGACAGGGCTGGAAACACCATATATTTT. It specifies CASSFDRAGNTIYF.

This clone has at least ten counts. The chain carries TRBV10-3 and TRBJ2-2; D ambiguous. Germline CDR1 and CDR2: ENHRY and SYGVKD. This CDR3 comprises 15 residues. Trimming left V 4 bases short and J 0 bases short, with 9 bases between. The CDR3 coding sequence is TGTGCCATCAGTGCAACAGACACGAACACCGGGGAGCTGTTTTTT. It is translated as CAISATDTNTGELFF.

This clone was seen ten or more times. This chain links TRBV27 with TRBJ1-1; possibly TRBD1 for D (6 bases). Germline CDR1 MNHEY, CDR2 SMNVEV (reference sequence). The CDR3 length is 15 residues. V lost 2 bases to trimming and J lost 3 bases, with 13 bases between them. CDR3 coding DNA: TGTGCCAGCAGTTTAGCCTCGGGGGGCTACACTGAAGCTTTCTTT. This encodes CASSLASGGYTEAFF.

This clone showed up many times. The rearrangement joins TRBV28 to TRBJ2-7; 13 nucleotides line up with TRBD2. The ends lost 4 bases at V and 12 bases at J; junction bases unmatched: 12. Germline loops: CDR1 MDHEN, CDR2 SYDVKM. The CDR3 sequence is 15 residues long. The CDR3 bases are TGTGCCAGCAGTTCGCCCGGGACTAGCGGGATCCTCCGGTACTTC. It encodes CASSSPGTSGILRYF.

This clone has a count of ten or more. The genes are TRBV27 and TRBJ1-1; D ambiguous. The germline V and J ends were trimmed by 5 bases and 0 bases, with 7 bases remaining between them. The CDR3 consists of 13 residues. Germline V gives CDR1 MNHEY, CDR2 SMNVEV (reference sequence). The CDR3, as DNA: TGTGCCAGCAGTCACAGCATGAACACTGAAGCTTTCTTT. Its translation: CASSHSMNTEAFF.

This clone was observed many times. The gene calls are TRBV19 and TRBJ2-7, with 13 bases that match TRBD2. The CDR3 is 15 residues long. CDR1 is LNHDA and CDR2 is SQIVND in the germline V gene (reference sequence). V lost 6 bases to trimming and J lost 7 bases; unmatched junction nucleotides: 9. The CDR3 sequence is CASRPGLAGTREQYF. CDR3 DNA: TGTGCCAGTAGACCGGGACTAGCGGGAACTAGGGAGCAGTACTTC.

The sample holds many counts of this clone. V and J are TRBV18 and TRBJ2-1; TRBD2 aligns across 8 bases. Germline CDR1 and CDR2: KGHSH and LQKENI. The CDR3 is 13 amino acids. V lost 8 bases, J lost 8 bases, and 8 bases stayed unmatched. CDR3 protein: CASLGTSVYEQFF. CDR3 sequence (DNA): TGTGCCAGCCTAGGGACTAGTGTCTATGAGCAGTTCTTC.

Ten or more counts support this clone. The V gene is TRBV19, the J gene TRBJ2-7; 11 positions match TRBD2. The J segment lost 3 bases and the V segment lost 5 bases, leaving 3 bases of the junction unmatched. CDR3 length equals 14 residues. Germline loops: CDR1 LNHDA, CDR2 SQIVND (reference sequence). DNA for the CDR3: TGTGCCAGTAGTTTGGGACTAGCGGACTACGAGCAGTACTTC. Its protein is CASSLGLADYEQYF. The full variable domain, completed using reference TRBV19 and TRBJ2-7, is DGGITQSPKYLFRKEGQNVTLSCEQNLNHDAMYWYRQDPGQGLRLIYYSQIVNDFQKGDIAEGYSVSREKKESFPLTVTSAQKNPTAFYLCASSLGLADYEQYFGPGTRLTVT.

The chain recombines TRBV14 with TRBJ2-5; D possibly corresponds to TRBD2 (5 bases). The germline gives CDR1 SGHDN, CDR2 FVKESK. Trimming removed 4 bases from V and 2 bases from J, with 17 bases in between. This CDR3 region has 16 residues. The DNA of the CDR3 is TGTGCCAGCAGCCCCCGGGGTGTTGGCCTGCAAGAGACCCAGTACTTC. It is translated as CASSPRGVGLQETQYF.

This clone was counted ten times or more. This chain connects TRBV4-1 to TRBJ2-2; D not resolved. The CDR3 is 16 residues long. V was trimmed by 1 base and J by 4 bases, leaving 13 bases between them. The V gene's germline CDR1 is MGHRA and CDR2 YSYEKL. Here the CDR3 DNA reads TGCGCCAGCAGCCAAGTCCGAGGCCCCAGCACCGGGGAGCTGTTTTTT. As protein: CASSQVRGPSTGELFF.

This clone appeared a few times. This chain connects TRBV5-6 to TRBJ2-5, with 9 positions matching TRBD1. The last part of the DNA fits TRBJ2-7 better; the J call may be wrong. CDR1 and CDR2 from the germline V gene are SGHDT and YYEEEE. The CDR3 sequence is 16 residues long. The CDR3 DNA follows: TGTGCCAGCAGCTTGGTGTATGGGACAGGGTCCTACGAGCAGTACTTC. Amino acids: CASSLVYGTGSYEQYF.

This clone appeared many times. The J gene is TRBJ1-4, the V gene TRBV4-2; D uncertain. CDR3 length equals 14 residues. Germline V gene lookup returns CDR1 LGHNA and CDR2 YNFKEQ. V lost 4 bases and J 3 bases, leaving 9 bases between the germline ends. CDR3 loop: CASSRLTANEKLFF. The CDR3 nucleotides read TGTGCCAGCAGCCGTCTTACGGCTAATGAAAAACTGTTTTTT.

This clone has ten or more counts. The chain links TRBV6-5 to TRBJ2-2, with D maybe TRBD2 (5 bases). The CDR3 has 15 residues. CDR1 and CDR2 (germline): MNHEY, SVGAGI. The V end was cut by 5 bases, the J end by 1 base, with 11 bases between. Written as DNA, the CDR3 is TGTGCCAGCAGTGGTGACTACTTGAACACCGGGGAGCTGTTTTTT. Translated, it gives CASSGDYLNTGELFF.

At least ten counts were recorded for this clone. The chain couples TRBV27 to TRBJ2-7; TRBD1 might be the D (6 bases). The CDR3 consists of 18 residues. Germline V gene data show CDR1 as MNHEY and CDR2 as SMNVEV (reference sequence). Trimming took off 4 bases at V and 6 bases at J, with 28 bases between the two ends. CDR3 nucleotides: TGTGCCAGCAGTTCTCCGATTGCTGCTACAGGGAGTTTCCGCGAGCAGTACTTC. Its protein product is CASSSPIAATGSFREQYF.

This clone came up many times. The chain links TRBV7-2 to TRBJ2-1; D perhaps matches TRBD1 (5 bases). The germline V and J ends were trimmed by 3 bases and 6 bases, with 12 bases remaining between them. CDR1 is SGHTA, CDR2 FQGNSA, per germline. This CDR3 region has 14 residues. CDR3 sequence: CASSFQGLSNEQFF. For the CDR3, the DNA is TGTGCCAGCAGCTTCCAGGGCCTTAGCAATGAGCAGTTCTTC.

This clone was counted ten times or more. This rearrangement joins TRBV19 to TRBJ2-1; D may be TRBD2 (5 bases). Germline V gene lookup returns CDR1 LNHDA and CDR2 SQIVND (reference sequence). The CDR3 runs 14 residues. Trimming left V 3 bases short and J 8 bases short, with 14 bases between. Here the CDR3 reads CASSIVRTPYEQFF. The CDR3 DNA is TGTGCCAGTAGTATCGTTCGGACTCCGTATGAGCAGTTCTTC.

This clone was recorded many times. The chain employs TRBV6-5 and TRBJ2-7; 7 nucleotides agree with TRBD1. V was clipped by 0 bases and J by 1 base; unmatched bases: 3. There are 15 residues in the CDR3. From germline, CDR1 is MNHEY and CDR2 SVGAGI. This chain's CDR3 is CASSYSTGSSYEQYF. CDR3 sequence (DNA): TGTGCCAGCAGTTACTCGACAGGGAGTTCCTACGAGCAGTACTTC.

This clone was seen repeatedly, ten times or more. The rearrangement links TRBV9 to TRBJ2-7; 10 bases match TRBD2. With 0 bases clipped from V and 7 bases from J, the junction kept 7 bases outside the gene matches. The CDR3 covers 15 residues. Germline CDR1 and CDR2: SGDLS and YYNGEE. CDR3 coding DNA: TGTGCCAGCAGCGTAGAGGCTAGCGGGAGAGGTGAGCAGTACTTC. Translating it yields CASSVEASGRGEQYF.

This clone showed up many times. The chain combines TRBV27 with TRBJ2-1; no clear D gene. Trimming shortened V by 5 bases and J by 4 bases, and 15 bases separated the two germline ends. CDR3 size: 15 residues. Germline values: CDR1 MNHEY, CDR2 SMNVEV (reference sequence). CDR3 loop: CASSPMAASYNEQFF. The CDR3 DNA reads TGTGCCAGCAGTCCCATGGCAGCGTCTTACAATGAGCAGTTCTTC.

This clone was counted ten times or more. The chain employs TRBV4-1 and TRBJ2-3; the match to TRBD1 covers 8 bases. Germline V gene lookup returns CDR1 MGHRA and CDR2 YSYEKL. J lost 0 bases, V lost 0 bases, and 8 bases had no gene match. This CDR3 is 18 amino acids long. The CDR3 bases are TGCGCCAGCAGCCAAGATCGACAGGGGCACGGGAGCACAGATACGCAGTATTTT. This gives the protein CASSQDRQGHGSTDTQYF.

This clone was counted at least ten times. J is TRBJ2-2 and V is TRBV5-6; D not resolved. V shed 2 bases and J shed 1 base, with 15 bases lying between them. Germline V gene lookup returns CDR1 SGHDT and CDR2 YYEEEE. This CDR3 has 17 residues. This chain's CDR3 is CASSFEEIWRNTGELFF. Written as DNA, the CDR3 is TGTGCCAGCAGCTTCGAGGAGATTTGGCGGAACACCGGGGAGCTGTTTTTT. The full variable domain, in which reference TRBV5-6 and TRBJ2-2 provide the parts outside the CDR3, is DAGVTQSPTHLIKTRGQQVTLRCSPKSGHDTVSWYQQALGQGPQFIFQYYEEEERQRGNFPDRFSGHQFPNYSSELNVNALLLGDSALYLCASSFEEIWRNTGELFFGEGSRLTVL.

In this sample, this clone turned up many times. This sequence joins TRBV28 and TRBJ2-3; possibly TRBD1 for D (7 bases). The CDR3 loop spans 15 amino acids. Looked up from germline, CDR1 is MDHEN and CDR2 is SYDVKM. V was cut by 2 bases and J by 5 bases, with 14 bases left in between. The chain's CDR3 is CASSLGGGEVDTQYF. CDR3 in DNA: TGTGCCAGCAGTTTAGGAGGGGGCGAGGTAGATACGCAGTATTTT.

Ten or more counts support this clone. The chain employs TRBV18 and TRBJ2-7; 8 bases line up with TRBD1. Germline V gene lookup returns CDR1 KGHSH and CDR2 LQKENI. The ends lost 2 bases at V and 1 base at J; junction bases unmatched: 4. The CDR3 contains 15 residues. CDR3 protein: CASSPWDRRSYEQYF. The CDR3 bases are TGTGCCAGCTCACCATGGGACAGGCGTTCCTACGAGCAGTACTTC.

The table lists this clone with many counts. The chain links TRBV19 to TRBJ2-2, with 7 bases aligning to TRBD2. Losses at the gene ends were 10 bases for V and 6 bases for J; bases not matched to a gene: 14. This CDR3 region has 15 residues. Germline CDR1 is LNHDA and CDR2 is SQIVND (reference sequence). The CDR3 here is CATTGGGKWPGELFF. CDR3 DNA sequence: TGTGCCACCACAGGCGGGGGAAAATGGCCCGGGGAGCTGTTTTTT.

Ten or more counts support this clone. The genes are TRBV19 and TRBJ1-5, with TRBD1 matching 9 bases. The CDR3 consists of 18 residues. The V segment lost 0 bases and the J segment 7 bases; nucleotides outside the gene matches: 13. Germline values: CDR1 LNHDA, CDR2 SQIVND (reference sequence). The chain's CDR3 is CASSIDLTGGRFGQPQHF. CDR3 in DNA: TGTGCCAGTAGTATAGATCTGACAGGGGGACGATTCGGGCAGCCCCAGCATTTT.

This clone was observed at least ten times. The chain recombines TRBV7-2 with TRBJ2-7, with D possibly being TRBD2 (5 bases). There are 15 residues in the CDR3. Trimming shortened V by 5 bases and J by 4 bases, and 18 bases separated the two germline ends. CDR1 and CDR2 (germline): SGHTA, FQGNSA. The CDR3 here is CASSLDGKSTYEQYF. The CDR3 DNA is TGTGCCAGCAGCCTAGACGGGAAATCGACGTACGAGCAGTACTTC.

At least ten counts were recorded for this clone. The rearrangement links TRBV27 to TRBJ1-1; D possibly corresponds to TRBD1 (5 bases). The V gene lost 4 bases and the J gene lost 4 bases, with 13 bases spanning the gap. CDR1 and CDR2 from the germline V gene are MNHEY and SMNVEV (reference sequence). The CDR3 is made up of 14 amino acids. In nucleotides, the CDR3 is TGTGCCAGCAGTTGGACCCCCCAGGGCACTGAAGCTTTCTTT. Its translation is CASSWTPQGTEAFF.

This clone was detected many times. The gene calls are TRBV7-2 and TRBJ1-2, with TRBD1 matching 9 bases. CDR3 length: 16 residues. CDR1 and CDR2 (germline): SGHTA, FQGNSA. After removal of 0 bases from V and 4 bases from J, the junction contained 6 bases not matched to a gene. CDR3 loop: CASSLAGQGSGYGYTF. Here the CDR3 DNA reads TGTGCCAGCAGCTTAGCGGGACAGGGTAGCGGCTATGGCTACACCTTC.

Many counts were recorded for this clone. The chain couples TRBV9 to TRBJ1-1; D is unresolved. V shed 1 base and J shed 0 bases, with 7 bases lying between them. Germline V gene lookup returns CDR1 SGDLS and CDR2 YYNGEE. This CDR3 contains 14 residues. CDR3 sequence reads: CASSVTGVNTEAFF. For the CDR3, the DNA is TGTGCCAGCAGCGTAACGGGAGTGAACACTGAAGCTTTCTTT.